These 3 T cell receptor beta chains were sequenced from one sample in a study of T cell responses to AZD1222 COVID-19 vaccine. Generated by immunoSEQ multiplex PCR, the TCRdb table keeps only in-frame clones and is missing some. The sample includes around 120,000 clones, roughly 92% seen only once; the top ten take approximately 1.2%. Specimen: peripheral blood, collected 28 days after the second AZD1222 dose. The source of these receptors is an adult who received the AZD1222 COVID-19 vaccine.

This clone has a single count. The J gene is TRBJ1-1, the V gene TRBV12-3 or TRBV12-4, with unresolved D. Trimming cost V 3 bases and J 6 bases, with 11 bases left between them. The CDR3 has 13 residues. This chain's CDR3 is CASSLIPEAEAFF. The CDR3 DNA sequence: TGTGCCAGCAGTTTGATACCGGAGGCTGAAGCTTTCTTT.

The chain recombines TRBV30 with TRBJ2-7; TRBD2 aligns across 9 bases. Trimming at V came to 0 bases and at J to 7 bases, leaving 4 bases not matched to a gene. Germline assignment: CDR1 GTSNPN and CDR2 SVGIG (reference sequence). The CDR3 is made up of 13 amino acids. DNA for the CDR3: TGTGCCTGGAGTGTACAGCTAGCGGGAGAGCAGTACTTC. Its translation: CAWSVQLAGEQYF.

DNA of the CDR3: TGCGCCAGCAGACAACCGGGACAGAGTAATGAAAAACTGTTTTTT. This translates into CASRQPGQSNEKLFF. This chain connects TRBV5-1 to TRBJ1-4; 7 bases are a match to TRBD1. This CDR3 region has 15 residues. CDR1 is SGHRS and CDR2 is YFSETQ in the germline V gene. Unmatched junction bases numbered 8, after V lost 5 bases and J lost 4 bases.